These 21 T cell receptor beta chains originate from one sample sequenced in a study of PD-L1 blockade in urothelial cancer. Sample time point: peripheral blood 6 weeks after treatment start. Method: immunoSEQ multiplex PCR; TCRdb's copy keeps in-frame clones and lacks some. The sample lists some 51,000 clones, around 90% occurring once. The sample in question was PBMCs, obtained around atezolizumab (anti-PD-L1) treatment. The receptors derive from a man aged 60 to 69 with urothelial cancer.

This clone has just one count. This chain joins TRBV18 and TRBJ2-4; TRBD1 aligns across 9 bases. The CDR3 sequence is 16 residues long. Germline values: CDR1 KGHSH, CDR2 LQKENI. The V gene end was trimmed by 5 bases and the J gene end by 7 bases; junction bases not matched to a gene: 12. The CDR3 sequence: CASSGNRGQGGNIQYF. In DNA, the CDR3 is TGTGCCAGCTCAGGCAATAGGGGACAGGGAGGCAACATTCAGTACTTC.

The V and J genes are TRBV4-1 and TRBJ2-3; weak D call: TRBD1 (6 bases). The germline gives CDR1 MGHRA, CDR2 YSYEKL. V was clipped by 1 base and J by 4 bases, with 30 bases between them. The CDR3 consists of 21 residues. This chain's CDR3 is CASSQGVWGRRGSERPDTQYF. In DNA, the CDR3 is TGCGCCAGCAGCCAAGGGGTCTGGGGGCGCCGGGGTAGCGAACGCCCAGATACGCAGTATTTT.

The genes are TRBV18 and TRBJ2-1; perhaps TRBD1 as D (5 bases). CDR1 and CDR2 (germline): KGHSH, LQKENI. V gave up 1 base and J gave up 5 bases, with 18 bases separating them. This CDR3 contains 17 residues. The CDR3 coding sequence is TGTGCCAGCTCACCACGCGGAGAAGGAAGGGGCCACAATGAGCAGTTCTTC. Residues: CASSPRGEGRGHNEQFF.

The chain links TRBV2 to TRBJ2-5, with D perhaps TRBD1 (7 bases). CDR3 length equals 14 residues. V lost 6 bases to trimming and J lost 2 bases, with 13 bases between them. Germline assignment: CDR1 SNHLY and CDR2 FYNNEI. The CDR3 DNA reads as TGTGCCAGCAGACTACAGGGGACTCAAGAGACCCAGTACTTC. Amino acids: CASRLQGTQETQYF.

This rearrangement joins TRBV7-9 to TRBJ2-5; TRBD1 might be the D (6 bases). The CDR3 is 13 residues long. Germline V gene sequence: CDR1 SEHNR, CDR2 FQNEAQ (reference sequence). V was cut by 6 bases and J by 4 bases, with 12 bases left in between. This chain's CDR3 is CASSGGPPETQYF. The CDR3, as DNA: TGTGCCAGCAGTGGGGGCCCCCCAGAGACCCAGTACTTC.

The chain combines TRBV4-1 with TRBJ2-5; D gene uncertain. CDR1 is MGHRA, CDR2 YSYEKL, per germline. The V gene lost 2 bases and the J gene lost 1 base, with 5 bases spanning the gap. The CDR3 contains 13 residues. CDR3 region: CASSQRVQETQYF. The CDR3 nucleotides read TGCGCCAGCAGCCAAAGAGTCCAAGAGACCCAGTACTTC.

The CDR3 here is CASSPSVGGNYGYTF. CDR3 DNA: TGTGCCAGCAGCCCGTCGGTCGGGGGGAACTATGGCTACACCTTC. The genes are TRBV5-4 and TRBJ1-2; D may be TRBD1 (5 bases). This CDR3 comprises 15 residues. Germline V gene data show CDR1 as SGHNT and CDR2 as YYREEE (reference sequence). With 4 bases removed from V and 2 bases from J, the gap between germline ends came to 15 bases.

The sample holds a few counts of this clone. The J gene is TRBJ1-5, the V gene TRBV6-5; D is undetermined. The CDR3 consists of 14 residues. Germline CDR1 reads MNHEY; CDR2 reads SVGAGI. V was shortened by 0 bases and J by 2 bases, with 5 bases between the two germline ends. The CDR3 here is CASSYSGGNQPQHF. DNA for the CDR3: TGTGCCAGCAGTTACTCCGGGGGCAATCAGCCCCAGCATTTT.

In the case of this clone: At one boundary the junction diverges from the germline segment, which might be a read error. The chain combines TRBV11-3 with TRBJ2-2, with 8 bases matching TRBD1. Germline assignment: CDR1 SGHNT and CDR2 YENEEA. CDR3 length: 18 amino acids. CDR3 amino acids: CASTLKGQANLNTGELFF. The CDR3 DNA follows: TGTGCCAGCACCTTAAAGGGACAGGCCAACTTGAACACCGGGGAGCTGTTTTTT.

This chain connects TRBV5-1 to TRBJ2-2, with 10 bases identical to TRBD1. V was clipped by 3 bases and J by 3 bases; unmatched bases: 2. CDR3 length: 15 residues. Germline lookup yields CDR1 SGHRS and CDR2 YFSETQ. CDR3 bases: TGCGCCAGCAGCTCCGGACAGGGGGACACCGGGGAGCTGTTTTTT. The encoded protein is CASSSGQGDTGELFF.

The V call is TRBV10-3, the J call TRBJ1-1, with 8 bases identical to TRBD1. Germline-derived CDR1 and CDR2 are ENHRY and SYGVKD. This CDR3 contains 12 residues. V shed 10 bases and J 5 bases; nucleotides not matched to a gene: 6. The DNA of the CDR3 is TGTGCCACCGAACAGGGGGGTACTGAAGCTTTCTTT. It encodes CATEQGGTEAFF.

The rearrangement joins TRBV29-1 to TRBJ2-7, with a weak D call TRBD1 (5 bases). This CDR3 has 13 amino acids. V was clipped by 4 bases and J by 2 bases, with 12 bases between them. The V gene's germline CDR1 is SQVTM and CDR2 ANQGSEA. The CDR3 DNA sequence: TGCAGCGTTGGAGCAGGGCTTACCTACGAGCAGTACTTC. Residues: CSVGAGLTYEQYF.

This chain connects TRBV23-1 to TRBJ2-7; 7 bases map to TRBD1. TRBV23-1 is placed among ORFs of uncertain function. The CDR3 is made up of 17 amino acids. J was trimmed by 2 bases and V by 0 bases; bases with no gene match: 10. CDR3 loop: CASSQSVPGGETYEQYF. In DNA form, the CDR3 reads TGCGCCAGCAGTCAATCCGTGCCAGGGGGTGAGACCTACGAGCAGTACTTC.

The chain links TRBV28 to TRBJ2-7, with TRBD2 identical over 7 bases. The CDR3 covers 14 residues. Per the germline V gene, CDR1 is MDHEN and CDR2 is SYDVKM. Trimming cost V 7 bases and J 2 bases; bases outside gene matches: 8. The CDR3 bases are TGTGCCAGCACCTCCGGGGACTACCCCTACGAGCAGTACTTC. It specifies CASTSGDYPYEQYF.

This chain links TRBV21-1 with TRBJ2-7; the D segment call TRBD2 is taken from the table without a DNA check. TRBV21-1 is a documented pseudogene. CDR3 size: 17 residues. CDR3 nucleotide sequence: TGTGCCAGCAGGAAAATCCGGTTCATTAACCGCCACTACGAGCAGTACTTC. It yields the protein CASRKIRFINRHYEQYF.

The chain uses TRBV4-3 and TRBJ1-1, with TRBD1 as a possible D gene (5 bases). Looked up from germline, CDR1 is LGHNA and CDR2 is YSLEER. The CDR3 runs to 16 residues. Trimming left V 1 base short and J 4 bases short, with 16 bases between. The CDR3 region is CASSQVGRGGVTEAFF. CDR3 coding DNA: TGCGCCAGCAGCCAAGTGGGCCGGGGGGGGGTCACTGAAGCTTTCTTT.

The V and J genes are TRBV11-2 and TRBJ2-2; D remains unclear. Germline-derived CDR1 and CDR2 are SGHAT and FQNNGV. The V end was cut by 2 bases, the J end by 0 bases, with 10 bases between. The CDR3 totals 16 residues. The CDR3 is CASSLIRGPNTGELFF. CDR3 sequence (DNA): TGTGCCAGCAGCTTAATTCGCGGTCCGAACACCGGGGAGCTGTTTTTT.

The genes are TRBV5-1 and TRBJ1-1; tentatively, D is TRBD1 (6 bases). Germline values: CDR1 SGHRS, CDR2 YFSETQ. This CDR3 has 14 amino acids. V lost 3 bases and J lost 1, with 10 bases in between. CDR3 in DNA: TGCGCCAGCAGCTCAAGGACAGAGAACACTGAAGCTTTCTTT. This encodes CASSSRTENTEAFF.

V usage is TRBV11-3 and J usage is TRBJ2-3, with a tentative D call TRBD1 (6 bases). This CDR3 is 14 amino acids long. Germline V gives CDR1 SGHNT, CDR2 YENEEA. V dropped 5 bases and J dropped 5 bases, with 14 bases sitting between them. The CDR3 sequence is CASSKTGTVDTQYF. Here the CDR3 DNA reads TGTGCCAGCAGCAAAACAGGGACCGTAGATACGCAGTATTTT.

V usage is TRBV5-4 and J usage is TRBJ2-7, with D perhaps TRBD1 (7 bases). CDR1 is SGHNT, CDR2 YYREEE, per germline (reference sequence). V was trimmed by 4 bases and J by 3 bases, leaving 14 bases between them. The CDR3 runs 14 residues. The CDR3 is CASSAPGGHYEQYF. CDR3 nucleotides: TGTGCCAGCAGCGCCCCAGGGGGGCACTACGAGCAGTACTTC.

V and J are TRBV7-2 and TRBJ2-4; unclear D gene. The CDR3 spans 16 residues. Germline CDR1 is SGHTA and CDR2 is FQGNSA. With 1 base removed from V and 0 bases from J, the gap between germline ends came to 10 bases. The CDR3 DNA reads TGTGCCAGCAGCTTAGTGACAAATCTAGCCAAAAACATTCAGTACTTC. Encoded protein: CASSLVTNLAKNIQYF. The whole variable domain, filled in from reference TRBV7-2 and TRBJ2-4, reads GAGVSQSPSNKVTEKGKDVELRCDPISGHTALYWYRQSLGQGLEFLIYFQGNSAPDKSGLPSDRFSAERTGGSVSTLTIQRTQQEDSAVYLCASSLVTNLAKNIQYFGAGTRLSVL.